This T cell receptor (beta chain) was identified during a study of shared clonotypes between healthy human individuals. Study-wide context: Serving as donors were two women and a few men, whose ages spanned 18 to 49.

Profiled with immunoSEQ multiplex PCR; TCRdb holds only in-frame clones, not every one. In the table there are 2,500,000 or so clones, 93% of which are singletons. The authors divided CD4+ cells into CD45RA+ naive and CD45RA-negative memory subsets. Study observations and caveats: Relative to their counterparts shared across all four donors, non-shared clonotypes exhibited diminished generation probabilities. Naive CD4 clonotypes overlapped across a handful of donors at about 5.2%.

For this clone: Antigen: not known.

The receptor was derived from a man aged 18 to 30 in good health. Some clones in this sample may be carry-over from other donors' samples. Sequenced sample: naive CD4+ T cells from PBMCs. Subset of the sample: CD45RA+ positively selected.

The DNA of the CDR3 is TGTGCCAGCAGCTTAAGACAGGGGTCAGGCAATGAGCAGTTCTTC. Translated: CASSLRQGSGNEQFF. The rearrangement links TRBV7-9 to TRBJ2-1; 8 bases line up with TRBD1. The CDR3 loop spans 15 amino acids. Germline CDR1 reads SEHNR; CDR2 reads FQNEAQ (reference sequence). The trim removed 2 bases at V and 6 bases at J, leaving 6 bases unmatched.